This is a list of T cell receptor beta chains from one sample in a study of blood T cell repertoires in COVID-19. TCRdb keeps only in-frame clones here, not all; method: immunoSEQ multiplex PCR. The top ten clones hold 3.5% to 4.5% of a sample with some 50,000 clones, about 87% of them seen once. The sequenced sample was peripheral blood. The origin of the receptors is a man aged 50-59 years with acute or convalescent COVID-19. Both conserved end residues are part of each CDR3. Each record gives: V gene, clone size, J gene, D gene, CDR3 DNA, CDR3 protein. A D gene is named only where the DNA matches it firmly. Rows may omit the clone size; those that give it use once, few, many or a size class.

TRBV6-5	.	TRBJ1-2	.	TGTGCCAGCAGTTACTCGACAGGAGACTATGGCTACACCTTC	CASSYSTGDYGYTF
TRBV5-5	.	TRBJ2-5	.	TGTGCCAGCAGCGAAGGCCCCCGGCTAGGACAAGAGACCCAGTACTTC	CASSEGPRLGQETQYF
TRBV5-1	.	TRBJ1-2	.	TGCGCCAGCAGTTTTAATCAGGGTTTGTATGGCTACACCTTC	CASSFNQGLYGYTF
TRBV5-1	once	TRBJ1-1	TRBD1	TGCGCCAGCAGCTTACACCCGGGACAGACCGGCGGGGCTTTCTTT	CASSLHPGQTGGAFF
TRBV7-9	.	TRBJ2-7	TRBD1	TGTGCCAGCAGCTCCGGGACAGGAATTTACGAGCAGTACTTC	CASSSGTGIYEQYF
TRBV5-5	.	TRBJ1-5	TRBD1	TGTGCCAGCAGCGGACAGGATGATCAGCCCCAGCATTTT	CASSGQDDQPQHF
TRBV18	once	TRBJ2-3	TRBD2	TGTGCCAGCTCACCGGCGGGGGGGCCAAGAGATACGCAGTATTTT	CASSPAGGPRDTQYF
TRBV14	.	TRBJ1-3	.	TGTGCCAGCAGCCAAAAAGACAGGCTCATACTTTCGGACACCATATATTTT	CASSQKDRLILSDTIYF
TRBV27	.	TRBJ1-2	TRBD1	TGTGCCAGCAGTCCTCGGACAGGGGGCCGACTAAACTATGGCTACACCTTC	CASSPRTGGRLNYGYTF
TRBV9	.	TRBJ2-1	.	TGTGCCAGCAGCGTAGGCGGCGGAAGCACCGCCTACAATGAGCAGTTCTTC	CASSVGGGSTAYNEQFF